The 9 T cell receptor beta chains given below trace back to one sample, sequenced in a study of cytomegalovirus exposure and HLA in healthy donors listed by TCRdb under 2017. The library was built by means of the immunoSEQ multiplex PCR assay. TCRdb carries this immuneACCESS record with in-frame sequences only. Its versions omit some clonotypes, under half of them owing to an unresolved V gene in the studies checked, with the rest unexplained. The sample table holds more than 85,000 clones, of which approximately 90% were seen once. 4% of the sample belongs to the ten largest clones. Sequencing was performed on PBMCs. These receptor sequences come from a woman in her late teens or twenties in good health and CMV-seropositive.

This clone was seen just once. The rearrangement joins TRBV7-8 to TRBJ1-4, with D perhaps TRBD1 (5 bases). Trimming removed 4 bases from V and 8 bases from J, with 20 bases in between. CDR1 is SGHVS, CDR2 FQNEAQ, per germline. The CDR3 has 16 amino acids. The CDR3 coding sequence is TGTGCCAGCAGCTCCCCGCCGGGGGTAGAGGGAGAAAAACTGTTTTTT. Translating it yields CASSSPPGVEGEKLFF.

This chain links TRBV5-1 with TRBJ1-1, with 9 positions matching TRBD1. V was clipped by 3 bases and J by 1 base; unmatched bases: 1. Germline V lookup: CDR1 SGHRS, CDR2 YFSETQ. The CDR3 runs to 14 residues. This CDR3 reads CASSSQGANTEAFF. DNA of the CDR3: TGCGCCAGCAGCTCACAGGGGGCGAACACTGAAGCTTTCTTT.

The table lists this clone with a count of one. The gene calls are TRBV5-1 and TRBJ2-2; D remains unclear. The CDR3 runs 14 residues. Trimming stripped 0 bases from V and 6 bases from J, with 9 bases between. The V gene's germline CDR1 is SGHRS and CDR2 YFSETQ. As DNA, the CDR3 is TGCGCCAGCAGCTTGGCCGCGGCAGCCGGGGAGCTGTTTTTT. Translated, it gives CASSLAAAAGELFF.

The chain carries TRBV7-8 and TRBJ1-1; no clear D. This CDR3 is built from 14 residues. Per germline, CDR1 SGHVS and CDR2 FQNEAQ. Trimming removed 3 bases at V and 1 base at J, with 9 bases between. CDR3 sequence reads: CASSFRKGNTEAFF. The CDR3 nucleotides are TGTGCCAGCAGCTTCAGGAAAGGGAACACTGAAGCTTTCTTT.

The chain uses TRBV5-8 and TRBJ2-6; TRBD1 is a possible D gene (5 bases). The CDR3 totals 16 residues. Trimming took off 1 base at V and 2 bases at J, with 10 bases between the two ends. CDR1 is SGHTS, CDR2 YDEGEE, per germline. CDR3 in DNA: TGTGCCAGCAGCTTGTCCCAGGGTCCTGGGGCCAACGTCCTGACTTTC. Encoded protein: CASSLSQGPGANVLTF.

This chain's CDR3 is CASSRGFPSTLHF. CDR3 sequence (DNA): TGCGCCAGCAGCCGAGGGTTTCCTTCGACCCTCCACTTT. The genes are TRBV4-1 and TRBJ1-6; unclear D gene. Looked up from germline, CDR1 is MGHRA and CDR2 is YSYEKL. The CDR3 sequence is 13 residues long. V was trimmed by 4 bases and J by 14 bases, leaving 15 bases between them.

The CDR3 DNA reads as TGTGCCAGCTCACCGGAAGGGGGCGTCAATCAGCCCCAGCATTTT. This gives the protein CASSPEGGVNQPQHF. The V and J genes are TRBV18 and TRBJ1-5, with 7 bases that match TRBD1. The CDR3 contains 15 residues. V was clipped by 3 bases and J by 3 bases; unmatched bases: 5. Germline lookup yields CDR1 KGHSH and CDR2 LQKENI.

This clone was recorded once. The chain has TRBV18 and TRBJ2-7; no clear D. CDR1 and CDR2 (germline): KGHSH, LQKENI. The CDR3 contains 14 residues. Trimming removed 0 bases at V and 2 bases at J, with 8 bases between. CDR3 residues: CASSPPGVTYEQYF. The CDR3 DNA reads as TGTGCCAGCTCACCACCGGGCGTAACCTACGAGCAGTACTTC.

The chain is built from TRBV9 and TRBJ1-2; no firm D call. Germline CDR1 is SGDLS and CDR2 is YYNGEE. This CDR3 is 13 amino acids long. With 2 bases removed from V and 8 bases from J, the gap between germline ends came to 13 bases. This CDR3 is CASSVRTGYGYTF. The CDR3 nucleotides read TGTGCCAGCAGCGTCCGGACTGGGTACGGCTACACCTTC.